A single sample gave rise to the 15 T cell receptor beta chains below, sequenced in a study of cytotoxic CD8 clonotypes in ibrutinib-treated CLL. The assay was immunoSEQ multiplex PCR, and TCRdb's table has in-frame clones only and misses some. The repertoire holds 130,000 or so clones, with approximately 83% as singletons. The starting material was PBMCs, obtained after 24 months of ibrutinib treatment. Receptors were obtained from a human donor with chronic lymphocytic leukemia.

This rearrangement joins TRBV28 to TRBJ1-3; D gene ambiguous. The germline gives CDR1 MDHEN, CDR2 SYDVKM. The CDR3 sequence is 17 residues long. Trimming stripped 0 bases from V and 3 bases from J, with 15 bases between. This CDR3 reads CASSLCLPVVCGNTIYF. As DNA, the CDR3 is TGTGCCAGCAGTTTATGCCTCCCTGTGGTTTGTGGAAACACCATATATTTT. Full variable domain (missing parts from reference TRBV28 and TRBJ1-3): DVKVTQSSRYLVKRTGEKVFLECVQDMDHENMFWYRQDPGLGLRLIYFSYDVKMKEKGDIPEGYSVSREKKERFSLILESASTNQTSMYLCASSLCLPVVCGNTIYFGEGSWLTVV.

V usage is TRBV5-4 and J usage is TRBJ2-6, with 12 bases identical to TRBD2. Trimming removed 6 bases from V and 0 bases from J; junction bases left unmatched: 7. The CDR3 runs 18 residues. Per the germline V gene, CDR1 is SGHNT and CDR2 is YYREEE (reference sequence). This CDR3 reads CASNSGLAGPSGANVLTF. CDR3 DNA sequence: TGTGCCAGCAACTCCGGACTAGCGGGACCCTCTGGGGCCAACGTCCTGACTTTC.

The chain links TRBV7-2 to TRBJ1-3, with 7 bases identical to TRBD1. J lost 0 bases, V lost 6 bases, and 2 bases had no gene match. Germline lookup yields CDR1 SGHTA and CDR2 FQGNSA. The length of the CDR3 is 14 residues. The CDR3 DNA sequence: TGTGCCAGCAGGGGACAGATCTCTGGAAACACCATATATTTT. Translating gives CASRGQISGNTIYF.

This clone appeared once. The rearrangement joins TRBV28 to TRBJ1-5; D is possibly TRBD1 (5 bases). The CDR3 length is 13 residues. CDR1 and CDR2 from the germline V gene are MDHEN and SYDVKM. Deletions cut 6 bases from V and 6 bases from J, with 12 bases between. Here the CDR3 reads CASRLQVLQPQHF. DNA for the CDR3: TGTGCCAGCAGACTACAGGTTCTTCAGCCCCAGCATTTT. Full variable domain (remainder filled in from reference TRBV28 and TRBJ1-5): DVKVTQSSRYLVKRTGEKVFLECVQDMDHENMFWYRQDPGLGLRLIYFSYDVKMKEKGDIPEGYSVSREKKERFSLILESASTNQTSMYLCASRLQVLQPQHFGDGTRLSIL.

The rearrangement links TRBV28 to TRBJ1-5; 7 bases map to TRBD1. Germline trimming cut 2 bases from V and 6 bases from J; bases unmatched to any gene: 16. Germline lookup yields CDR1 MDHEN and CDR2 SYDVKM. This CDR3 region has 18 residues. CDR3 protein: CASSLDRAGGVFSQPQHF. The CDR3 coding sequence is TGTGCCAGCAGTTTAGACAGGGCCGGGGGTGTTTTTAGTCAGCCCCAGCATTTT.

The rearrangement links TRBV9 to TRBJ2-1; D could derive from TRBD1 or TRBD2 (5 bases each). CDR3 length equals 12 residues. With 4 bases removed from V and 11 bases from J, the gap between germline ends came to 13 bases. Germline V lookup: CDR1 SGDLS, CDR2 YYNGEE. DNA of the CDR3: TGTGCCAGCAGCACCCCCGGGACCCAGCAGTTCTTC. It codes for CASSTPGTQQFF.

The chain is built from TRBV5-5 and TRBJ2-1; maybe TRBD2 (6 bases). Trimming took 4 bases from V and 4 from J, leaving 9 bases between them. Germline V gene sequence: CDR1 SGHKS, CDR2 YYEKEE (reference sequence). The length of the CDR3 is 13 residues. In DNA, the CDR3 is TGTGCCAGCAGCCCGGGACTTTACAATGAGCAGTTCTTC. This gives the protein CASSPGLYNEQFF.

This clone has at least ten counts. This chain's CDR3 is CASSLQETQYF. DNA of the CDR3: TGTGCCAGCAGTCTTCAAGAGACCCAGTACTTC. The chain carries TRBV2 and TRBJ2-5; D not certain. The CDR3 is 11 residues long. CDR1 and CDR2 (germline): SNHLY, FYNNEI. V lost 5 bases and J lost 2, with 3 bases in between.

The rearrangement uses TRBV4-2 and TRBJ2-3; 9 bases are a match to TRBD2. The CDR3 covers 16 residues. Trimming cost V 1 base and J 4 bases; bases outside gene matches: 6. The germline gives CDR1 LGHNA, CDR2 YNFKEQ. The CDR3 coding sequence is TGTGCCAGCAGCCAAGTACTCGGCGGGGGGGCAGATACGCAGTATTTT. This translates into CASSQVLGGGADTQYF.

CDR3 coding DNA: TGTGCCAGCAGCTCCACGGCGGGCGGGGAGCTGTTTTTT. As protein: CASSSTAGGELFF. The J gene is TRBJ2-2, the V gene TRBV11-2; D might be TRBD2 (5 bases). Trimming took off 4 bases at V and 7 bases at J, with 10 bases between the two ends. CDR1 is SGHAT, CDR2 FQNNGV, per germline. The CDR3 is 13 amino acids.

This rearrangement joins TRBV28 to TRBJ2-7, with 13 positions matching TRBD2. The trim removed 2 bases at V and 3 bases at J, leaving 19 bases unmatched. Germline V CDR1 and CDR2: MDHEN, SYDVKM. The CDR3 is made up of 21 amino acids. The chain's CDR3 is CASSLKVVRGLAGLKLYEQYF. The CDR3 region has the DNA TGTGCCAGCAGTTTAAAGGTCGTGAGGGGACTAGCGGGGCTAAAACTCTACGAGCAGTACTTC.

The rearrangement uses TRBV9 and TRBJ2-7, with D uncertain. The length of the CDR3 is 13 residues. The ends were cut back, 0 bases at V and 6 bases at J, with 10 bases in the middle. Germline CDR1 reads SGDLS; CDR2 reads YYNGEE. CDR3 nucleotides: TGTGCCAGCAGCGTAGCTCAGTCTGCCGAGCAGTACTTC. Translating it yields CASSVAQSAEQYF.

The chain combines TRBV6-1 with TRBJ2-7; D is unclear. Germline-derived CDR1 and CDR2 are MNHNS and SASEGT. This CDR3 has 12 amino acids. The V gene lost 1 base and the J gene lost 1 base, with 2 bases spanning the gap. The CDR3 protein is CASSEGSYEQYF. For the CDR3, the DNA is TGTGCCAGCAGTGAAGGGTCCTACGAGCAGTACTTC.

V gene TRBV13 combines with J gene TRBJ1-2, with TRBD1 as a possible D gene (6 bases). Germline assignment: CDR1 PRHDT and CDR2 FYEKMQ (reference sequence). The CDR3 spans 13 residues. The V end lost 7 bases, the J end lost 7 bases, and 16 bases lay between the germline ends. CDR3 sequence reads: CASKSEGVGGYTF. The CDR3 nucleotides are TGTGCCAGCAAAAGCGAGGGGGTGGGTGGCTACACCTTC.

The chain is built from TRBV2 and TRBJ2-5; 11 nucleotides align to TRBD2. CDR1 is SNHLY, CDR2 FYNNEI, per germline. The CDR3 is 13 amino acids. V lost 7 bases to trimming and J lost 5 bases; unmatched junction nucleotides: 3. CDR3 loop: CASTGTSGETQYF. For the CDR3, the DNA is TGTGCCAGCACCGGGACTAGCGGTGAGACCCAGTACTTC.